The sequence of this TCR beta chain was determined in a study of metastatic and nonmetastatic thyroid tumors. Study-wide background: The study looked at repertoires side by side in blood and in tumor or nodule tissue from malignant and benign thyroid patients.

Germline CDR1 is SGHRS and CDR2 is YFSETQ. This CDR3 contains 14 residues. The V gene end was trimmed by 5 bases and the J gene end by 2 bases; junction bases not matched to a gene: 6. No patient received treatment before thyroid surgery. The sample holds a few counts of this clone. Its specificity is not known. TCRdb reprocessed the PCR reads using MiXCR. This sample has 35,000 to 50,000 clones, with around 2.9% found just once. Study-level points and caveats: Relative to benign nodules, malignant thyroid tumors were reportedly characterized by significantly elevated TCR beta diversity in blood and tumor.

The chain carries TRBV5-1 and TRBJ2-5, with TRBD1 identical over 7 bases. Material: blood. This sequence was found in a female donor with papillary thyroid cancer or a benign thyroid nodule (not recorded which). Some clones in this sample may be carry-over from other donors' samples. The CDR3 spells CASSYRDSQETQYF. The CDR3 coding sequence is TGCGCCAGCAGTTACCGGGACAGTCAAGAGACCCAGTACTTC.